A selection of T cell receptor beta chains follows, all from one sample in a study of control samples from healthy donors and cancer patients. Assay used: immunoSEQ multiplex PCR; TCRdb lists only in-frame clones, some missing. The sample comprises about 40,000 clones, about 90% of which are singletons, and about 9.4% rests with the top ten. Sequencing was performed on PBMCs. Source of these receptors: a woman aged 55-69 years with lung cancer. The CDR3 runs from the conserved cysteine through the conserved F or W. Fields, in order: V gene, D gene, J gene, clone size, CDR3 protein, CDR3 DNA. D genes are given only for firm matches. Rows may omit the clone size; those that give it use once, few, many or a size class.

>TRBV10-3|-|TRBJ2-6|-
CAIGGASGANVLTF
TGTGCCATCGGAGGAGCCTCTGGGGCCAACGTCCTGACTTTC
>TRBV9|TRBD2|TRBJ2-2|-
CASSPSPAGAGAGELFF
TGTGCCAGCAGCCCGTCCCCAGCGGGAGCCGGAGCCGGGGAGCTGTTTTTT
>TRBV7-2|-|TRBJ2-7|-
CASSIGTVTYEQYF
TGTGCCAGCAGCATAGGGACGGTAACCTACGAGCAGTACTTC
>TRBV19|-|TRBJ1-5|-
CASGEVGWGNQPQHF
TGTGCCAGTGGCGAGGTTGGGTGGGGCAATCAGCCCCAGCATTTT
>TRBV2|-|TRBJ1-2|-
CASSEGGARANYGYTF
TGTGCCAGCAGTGAAGGTGGGGCAAGAGCTAACTATGGCTACACCTTC
>TRBV6-5|-|TRBJ2-7|-
CASSYSDGDIKQYF
TGTGCCAGCAGTTACTCGGACGGTGACATCAAGCAGTACTTC
>TRBV27|TRBD2|TRBJ2-2|large
CASSSHLAGVNTGELFF
TGTGCCAGCAGTTCCCACTTAGCGGGGGTGAACACCGGGGAGCTGTTTTTT
>TRBV2|TRBD1|TRBJ2-7|-
CASTVQPGQGASEQYF
TGTGCCAGCACCGTGCAACCGGGACAGGGGGCTTCCGAGCAGTACTTC
>TRBV28|TRBD1|TRBJ2-2|-
CASSLFDRAAGELFF
TGTGCCAGCAGTTTATTCGACAGGGCGGCCGGGGAGCTGTTTTTT
>TRBV28|TRBD1|TRBJ1-6|once
CASSLLGQEPLHF
TGTGCCAGCAGTTTGTTAGGACAGGAGCCCCTCCACTTT
>TRBV13|TRBD2|TRBJ2-4|-
CASSRTSEPKNIQYF
TGTGCCAGCAGCCGGACTAGCGAACCCAAAAACATTCAGTACTTC
>TRBV27|TRBD2|TRBJ2-7|once
CASSLQGTSGRGYEQYF
TGTGCCAGCAGTTTACAGGGAACTAGCGGGAGGGGATACGAGCAGTACTTC
>TRBV19|-|TRBJ1-6|-
CASSFSGTTTYNSPLHF
TGTGCCAGTAGTTTTTCCGGGACGACTACTTATAATTCACCCCTCCACTTT
>TRBV29-1|-|TRBJ2-3|few
CSARQDGTDTQYF
TGCAGCGCCCGCCAGGACGGCACAGATACGCAGTATTTT
>TRBV12-3/TRBV12-4|-|TRBJ1-2|-
CASNQGLQYGYTF
TGTGCCAGTAACCAGGGACTCCAATATGGCTACACCTTC
>TRBV7-8|TRBD1|TRBJ2-1|-
CASSRVGQGVSDEQFF
TGTGCCAGCAGCCGAGTCGGACAGGGGGTGTCGGATGAGCAGTTCTTC
>TRBV11-3|-|TRBJ2-2|-
CASSSRVKQGRGDTGELFF
TGTGCCAGCAGCTCAAGGGTCAAACAGGGCAGGGGCGACACCGGGGAGCTGTTTTTT
>TRBV6-5|-|TRBJ1-1|-
CASTRGNTEAFF
TGTGCCAGCACCCGGGGGAACACTGAAGCTTTCTTT
>TRBV28|-|TRBJ2-7|-
CASSLSSYEQYF
TGTGCCAGCAGTTTATCAAGCTACGAGCAGTACTTC
>TRBV30|-|TRBJ2-4|-
CAWSGGEGGRANIQYF
TGTGCCTGGAGTGGGGGCGAGGGGGGCCGGGCGAACATTCAGTACTTC
>TRBV4-1|-|TRBJ1-1|once
CASSQEGWNTEAFF
TGCGCCAGCAGCCAAGAGGGCTGGAACACTGAAGCTTTCTTT
>TRBV19|-|TRBJ1-3|-
CASSKKSRVGNTIYF
TGTGCCAGTAGCAAGAAATCTCGGGTCGGAAACACCATATATTTT
>TRBV5-1|TRBD2|TRBJ2-1|-
CASSLAGGDYNEQFF
TGCGCCAGCAGCCTAGCGGGAGGGGACTACAATGAGCAGTTCTTC
>TRBV2|TRBD2|TRBJ2-1|-
CASSAPGLGVYNEQFF
TGTGCCAGCAGCGCCCCGGGACTAGGAGTCTACAATGAGCAGTTCTTC
>TRBV3-1/TRBV3-2|TRBD2|TRBJ2-7|few
CASSGRLAGQISYEQYF
TGTGCCAGCAGCGGGCGACTAGCGGGGCAAATCTCCTACGAGCAGTACTTC
>TRBV5-1|TRBD1|TRBJ2-7|once
CASSWGQGAYEQYF
TGCGCCAGCAGCTGGGGACAGGGGGCCTACGAGCAGTACTTC
>TRBV11-2|-|TRBJ2-7|-
CASSLDRVGEQYF
TGTGCCAGCAGCTTAGATCGTGTGGGGGAGCAGTACTTC
>TRBV28|-|TRBJ1-1|-
CASSLERGTEAFF
TGTGCCAGCTCCTTAGAAAGGGGCACTGAAGCTTTCTTT
>TRBV7-9|-|TRBJ1-3|-
CASSLDTNTIYF
TGTGCCAGCAGTTTGGACACAAACACCATATATTTT
>TRBV3-1/TRBV3-2|-|TRBJ2-7|-
CASSQAGVRGFTGSYEQYF
TGTGCCAGCAGCCAAGCGGGTGTCAGGGGTTTTACAGGTTCCTACGAGCAGTACTTC
>TRBV6-6|TRBD2|TRBJ2-5|few
CASSSLADQETQYF
TGTGCCAGCAGTTCACTAGCGGACCAAGAGACCCAGTACTTC
>TRBV19|-|TRBJ1-2|-
CASSPAGRADYGYTF
TGTGCCAGTAGTCCGGCTGGGCGGGCGGACTATGGCTACACCTTC
>TRBV15|TRBD2|TRBJ2-3|-
CATSRDAGAGDTQYF
TGTGCCACCAGCAGAGATGCGGGAGCTGGAGATACGCAGTATTTT
>TRBV10-3|-|TRBJ1-2|-
CAISESEWGPSYSYTF
TGTGCCATCAGTGAGTCAGAGTGGGGCCCCTCCTACAGCTACACCTTC
>TRBV27|-|TRBJ1-1|few
CASSLSTVGTEAFF
TGTGCCAGCAGTTTGTCAACAGTGGGCACTGAAGCTTTCTTT
>TRBV29-1|TRBD1|TRBJ1-4|-
CSVNPGQGYEKLFF
TGCAGCGTCAACCCGGGACAGGGGTACGAAAAACTGTTTTTT
>TRBV3-1/TRBV3-2|TRBD2|TRBJ2-1|-
CASSLVAGGLNEQFF
TGTGCCAGCAGCCTAGTCGCGGGAGGGCTGAATGAGCAGTTCTTC
>TRBV30|-|TRBJ1-6|once
CAWTRTVDSPLHF
TGTGCCTGGACACGGACAGTCGATTCACCCCTCCACTTT
>TRBV6-5|TRBD1|TRBJ2-5|-
CASSQGTGQETQYF
TGTGCCAGCAGCCAAGGGACAGGCCAAGAGACCCAGTACTTC
>TRBV7-9|TRBD1|TRBJ1-2|-
CASSLDPARGFYGYTF
TGTGCCAGCAGCTTAGATCCTGCCAGGGGGTTCTATGGCTACACCTTC
>TRBV6-5|-|TRBJ2-3|-
CASTAEGGRTDTQYF
TGTGCCAGCACCGCCGAGGGCGGGCGGACAGATACGCAGTATTTT
>TRBV10-2|-|TRBJ2-5|-
CASLEETQYF
TGCGCCAGCCTAGAAGAGACCCAGTACTTC
>TRBV7-2|-|TRBJ2-1|-
CASSLDRNEQFF
TGTGCCAGCAGCTTAGATCGAAACGAGCAGTTCTTC
>TRBV7-9|-|TRBJ2-7|once
CASSSRVSYEQYF
TGTGCCAGCAGCTCCAGGGTCTCCTACGAGCAGTACTTC
>TRBV28|-|TRBJ2-1|-
CASSLPSSAAYNEQFF
TGTGCCAGCAGTTTGCCCTCTAGCGCAGCCTACAATGAGCAGTTCTTC
>TRBV13|TRBD1|TRBJ2-5|-
CASSTYRGNQETQYF
TGTGCCAGCAGCACCTACAGGGGGAACCAAGAGACCCAGTACTTC
>TRBV23-1|-|TRBJ2-7|-
CASSQSGGGVPSYEQYF
TGCGCCAGCAGTCAATCGGGAGGGGGGGTGCCGTCTTACGAGCAGTACTTC
>TRBV18|-|TRBJ1-1|few
CASSPGAGNTEAFF
TGTGCCAGCTCCCCAGGGGCCGGGAACACTGAAGCTTTCTTT
>TRBV5-6|TRBD1|TRBJ1-2|-
CASSVDRGKDYGYTF
TGTGCCAGCAGCGTGGACAGGGGGAAGGACTATGGCTACACCTTC
>TRBV28|TRBD1|TRBJ1-2|few
CASSFPRGLNYGYTF
TGTGCCAGCAGTTTTCCCAGGGGGCTTAACTATGGCTACACCTTC
>TRBV7-9|-|TRBJ2-3|-
CASSRRGGTDTDTQYF
TGTGCCAGCAGCCGCAGGGGGGGAACCGACACAGATACGCAGTATTTT
>TRBV9|-|TRBJ1-1|-
CASSPGRANTEAFF
TGTGCCAGCAGCCCGGGACGAGCGAACACTGAAGCTTTCTTT
>TRBV10-1|-|TRBJ1-1|-
CASTSYTRGRNTEAFF
TGCGCCAGCACCTCATACACGCGGGGGAGGAACACTGAAGCTTTCTTT